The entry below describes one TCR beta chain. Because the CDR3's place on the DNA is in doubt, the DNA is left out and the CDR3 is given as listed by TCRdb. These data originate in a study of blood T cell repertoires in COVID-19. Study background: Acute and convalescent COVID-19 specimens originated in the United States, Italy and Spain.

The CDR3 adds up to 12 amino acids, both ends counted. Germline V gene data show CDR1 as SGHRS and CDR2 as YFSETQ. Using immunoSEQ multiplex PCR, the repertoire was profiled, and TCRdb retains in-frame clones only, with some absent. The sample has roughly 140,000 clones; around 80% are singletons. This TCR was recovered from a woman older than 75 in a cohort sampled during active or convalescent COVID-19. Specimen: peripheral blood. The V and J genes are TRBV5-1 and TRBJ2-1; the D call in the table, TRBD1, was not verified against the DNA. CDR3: CASSLVGTGIFF.